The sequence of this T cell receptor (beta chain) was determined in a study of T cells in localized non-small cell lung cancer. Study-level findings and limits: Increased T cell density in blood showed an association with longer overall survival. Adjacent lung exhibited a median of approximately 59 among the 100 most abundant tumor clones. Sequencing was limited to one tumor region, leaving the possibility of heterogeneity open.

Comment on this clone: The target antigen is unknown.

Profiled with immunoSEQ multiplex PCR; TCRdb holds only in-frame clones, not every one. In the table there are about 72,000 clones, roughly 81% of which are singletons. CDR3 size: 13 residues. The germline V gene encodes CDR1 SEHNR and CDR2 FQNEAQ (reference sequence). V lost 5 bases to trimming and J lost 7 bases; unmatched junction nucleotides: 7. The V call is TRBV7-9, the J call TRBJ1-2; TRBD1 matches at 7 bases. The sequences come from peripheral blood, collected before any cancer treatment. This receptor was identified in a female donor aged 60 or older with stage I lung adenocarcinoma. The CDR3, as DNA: TGTGCCAGCAGCAGAGAAGGGGGCGGTGGCTACACCTTC. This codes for CASSREGGGGYTF. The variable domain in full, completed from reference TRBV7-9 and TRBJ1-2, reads DTGVSQNPRHKITKRGQNVTFRCDPISEHNRLYWYRQTLGQGPEFLTYFQNEAQLEKSRLLSDRFSAERPKGSFSTLEIQRTEQGDSAMYLCASSREGGGGYTFGSGTRLTVV.